The rows below give T cell receptor beta chains drawn from one sample of a study of control samples from healthy donors and cancer patients. The data were produced by immunoSEQ multiplex PCR, yet TCRdb's version contains in-frame clones alone and is incomplete. The sample includes approximately 170,000 clones, about 93% seen only once; the top ten take approximately 4%. Sequenced material: blood. The receptors stem from a woman aged 55-70 years in good health. Both conserved end residues are part of each CDR3.

j_call v_call cdr3_length cdr3_aa
TRBJ2-7 TRBV7-2 15 CASSEYTGAPYEQYF
TRBJ1-2 TRBV19 15 CASSTIGTGTYGYTF
TRBJ1-6 TRBV6-2/TRBV6-3 12 CASSYSDSPLHF
TRBJ1-4 TRBV21-1 16 CASRHERTPGGEKLFF
TRBJ1-3 TRBV11-2 15 CASSPTAGIGNTIYF
TRBJ2-3 TRBV11-3 16 CASSLVAGGYTDTQYF
TRBJ2-2 TRBV9 16 CASSVDIGGISGELFF
TRBJ1-1 TRBV3-1/TRBV3-2 16 CASSQDGGQGDTEAFF
TRBJ2-1 TRBV5-1 16 CASSLLGTGQREEQFF
TRBJ2-5 TRBV24-1 16 CATSDAGTGREETQYF
TRBJ2-1 TRBV5-1 15 CASSLQGLTYNEQFF
TRBJ1-6 TRBV9 13 CASSVGAHSPLHF
TRBJ1-1 TRBV4-1 14 CASSKNTGSTEAFF
TRBJ1-2 TRBV6-6 15 CTSSYPQGANYGYTF
TRBJ2-3 TRBV14 15 CASSQEAPPTDTQYF
TRBJ1-1 TRBV18 15 CASSPSSSGVWGAFF
TRBJ2-2 TRBV5-8 16 CASSQGQEANTGELFF
TRBJ2-7 TRBV19 16 CASRAPGLAGSYEQYF
TRBJ2-7 TRBV7-2 15 CASSLTGGKTYEQYF
TRBJ1-2 TRBV23-1 13 CASPHLGGHGYTF
TRBJ2-4 TRBV18 15 CASSLTGLAKNIQYF
TRBJ1-1 TRBV3-1/TRBV3-2 18 CASSLTHSGGVLNTEAFF
TRBJ1-6 TRBV7-2 14 CASSLPFQNSPLHF
TRBJ2-1 TRBV9 17 CASSKTSGGASVNEQFF
TRBJ2-3 TRBV4-3 16 CASSQDPGPPPDTQYF
TRBJ1-2 TRBV3-1/TRBV3-2 12 CASKRIRDGYTF
TRBJ1-6 TRBV27 16 CASSLSGTNHNSPLHF
TRBJ1-1 TRBV9 13 CASSVGGYTEAFF
TRBJ1-4 TRBV7-2 12 CASSSSREKLFF
TRBJ1-6 TRBV5-6 19 CASSLRRTGMDLYRSPLHF
TRBJ2-5 TRBV5-4 15 CASSLSGGRGETQYF
TRBJ2-6 TRBV18 18 CASSGVIGVTPGANVLTF